This entry lists 4 T cell receptor beta chains sequenced from one sample in a study of tumor and adjacent non-tumor tissue in lung cancer. The library came from three nested PCR rounds adapted from ARM-PCR protocols. Each CDR3 protein gets one entry after TCRdb re-called the multiplex PCR reads with MiXCR. The top ten clones hold 28% of a sample with 69,000 or so distinct CDR3 sequences, roughly 73% of them seen once. RNA was extracted from bulk tissue without any cell sorting. Sample: lung tumor tissue. The receptor set was obtained from a man between 60 and 70 years old with non-small cell lung cancer.

Worth noting for this clonotype: A read error may account for a junction end that differs from germline. The V call is TRBV6-6, the J call TRBJ2-5; D remains unclear. CDR1 is MNHNY and CDR2 is SVGAGI in the germline V gene (reference sequence). This CDR3 has 12 amino acids. The CDR3: CTSSESKETQYF. CDR3 sequence (DNA): TGTACCAGCAGTGAGTCAAAAGAGACCCAGTACTTC.

In regard to this clonotype: Since no conserved phenylalanine or tryptophan closes the CDR3, a read error is the likely cause. The chain is built from TRBV20-1 and TRBJ2-5, with D possibly matching TRBD2 (5 bases). The germline CDR1 and CDR2 sequences are DFQATT and SNEGSKA (reference sequence). There are 12 residues in the CDR3. V was clipped by 3 bases and J by 3 bases, with 8 bases between them. CDR3 residues: CSASIGKETQYL. DNA of the CDR3: TGCAGTGCTAGTATCGGGAAAGAGACCCAGTACCTC.

As concerns this clonotype: One end of the junction fails to match germline, which may point to a read error. The V and J genes are TRBV28 and TRBJ1-6; tentatively, D is TRBD1 (5 bases). Germline-derived CDR1 and CDR2 are MDHEN and SYDVKM. This CDR3 has 20 residues. For the CDR3, the DNA is TGTGTCAGCAGTACGAGACATGGTGGGTGGACAACCCCTGGGTATTCACCCCTCCACTTT. Its translation: CVSSTRHGGWTTPGYSPLHF. Filled out from reference TRBV28 and TRBJ1-6, the complete variable domain reads DVKVTQSSRYLVKRTGEKVFLECVQDMDHENMFWYRQDPGLGLRLIYFSYDVKMKEKGDIPEGYSVSREKKERFSLILESASTNQTSMYLCVSSTRHGGWTTPGYSPLHFGNGTRLTVT.

A note on this clonotype: The junction differs from germline at one of its ends, possibly a read error. V usage is TRBV6-5 and J usage is TRBJ2-1, with 10 nucleotides matching TRBD2. Germline V gene lookup returns CDR1 MNHEY and CDR2 SVGAGI. The CDR3 sequence is 14 residues long. The CDR3 is CAGRELAGYNEQFF. The CDR3 DNA is TGTGCCGGCAGGGAACTAGCGGGATACAATGAGCAGTTCTTC.